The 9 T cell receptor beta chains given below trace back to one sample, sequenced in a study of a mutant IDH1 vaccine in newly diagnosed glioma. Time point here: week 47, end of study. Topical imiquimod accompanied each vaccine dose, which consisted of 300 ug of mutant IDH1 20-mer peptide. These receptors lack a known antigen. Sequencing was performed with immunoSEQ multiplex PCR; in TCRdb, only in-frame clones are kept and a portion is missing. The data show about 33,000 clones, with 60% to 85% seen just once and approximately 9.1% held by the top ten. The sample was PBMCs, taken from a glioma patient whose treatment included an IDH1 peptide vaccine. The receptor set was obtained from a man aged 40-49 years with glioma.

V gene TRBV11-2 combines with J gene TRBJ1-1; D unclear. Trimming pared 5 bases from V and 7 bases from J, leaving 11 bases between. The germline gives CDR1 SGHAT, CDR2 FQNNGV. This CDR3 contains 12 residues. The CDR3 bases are TGTGCCAGCAGCCGCACTACGGTTGAAGCTTTCTTT. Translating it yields CASSRTTVEAFF.

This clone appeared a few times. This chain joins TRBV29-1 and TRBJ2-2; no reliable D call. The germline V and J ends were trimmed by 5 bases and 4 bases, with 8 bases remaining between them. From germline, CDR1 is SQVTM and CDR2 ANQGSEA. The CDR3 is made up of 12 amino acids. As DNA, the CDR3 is TGCAGCGTTCCTCGTGTCACCGGGGAGCTGTTTTTT. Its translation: CSVPRVTGELFF.

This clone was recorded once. This chain's CDR3 is CSAAGTENYGYTF. In nucleotides, the CDR3 is TGCAGCGCCGCCGGGACGGAAAACTATGGCTACACCTTC. The chain links TRBV29-1 to TRBJ1-2; D perhaps matches TRBD1 (5 bases). The V gene lost 7 bases and the J gene lost 2 bases, with 14 bases spanning the gap. The CDR3 extends over 13 amino acids. Germline CDR1 is SQVTM and CDR2 is ANQGSEA.

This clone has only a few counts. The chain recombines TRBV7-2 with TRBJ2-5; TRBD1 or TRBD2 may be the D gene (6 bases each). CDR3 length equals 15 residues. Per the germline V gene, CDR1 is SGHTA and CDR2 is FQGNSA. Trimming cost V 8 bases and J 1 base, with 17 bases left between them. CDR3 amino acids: CASAKGGQTQETQYF. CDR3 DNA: TGTGCCAGCGCGAAAGGGGGGCAGACCCAAGAGACCCAGTACTTC.

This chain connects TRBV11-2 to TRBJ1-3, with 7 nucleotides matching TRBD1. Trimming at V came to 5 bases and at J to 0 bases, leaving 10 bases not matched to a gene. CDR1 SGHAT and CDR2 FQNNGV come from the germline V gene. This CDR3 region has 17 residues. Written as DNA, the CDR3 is TGTGCCAGCAGCCCCCTGACAGGGCCCTCCTCTGGAAACACCATATATTTT. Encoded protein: CASSPLTGPSSGNTIYF.

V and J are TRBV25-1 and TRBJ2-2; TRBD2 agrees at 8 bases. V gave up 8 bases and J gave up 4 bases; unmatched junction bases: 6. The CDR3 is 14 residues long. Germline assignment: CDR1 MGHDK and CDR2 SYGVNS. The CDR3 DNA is TGTGCCAGCCAGCGGGAGTCGGGCACCGGGGAGCTGTTTTTT. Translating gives CASQRESGTGELFF.

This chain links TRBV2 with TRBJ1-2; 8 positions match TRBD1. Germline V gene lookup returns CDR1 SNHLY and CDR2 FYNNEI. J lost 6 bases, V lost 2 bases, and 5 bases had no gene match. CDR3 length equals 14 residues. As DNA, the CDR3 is TGTGCCAGCAGTGAAAGGGACAGGACCGATGGCTACACCTTC. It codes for CASSERDRTDGYTF.

The CDR3 sequence is CAISESTGVGQPQHF. Written as DNA, the CDR3 is TGTGCCATCAGTGAGTCGACAGGGGTGGGGCAGCCCCAGCATTTT. The rearrangement links TRBV10-3 to TRBJ1-5; 8 positions agree with TRBD1. This CDR3 spans 15 amino acids. Germline CDR1 ENHRY, CDR2 SYGVKD. The V segment lost 0 bases and the J segment 7 bases; nucleotides outside the gene matches: 5.

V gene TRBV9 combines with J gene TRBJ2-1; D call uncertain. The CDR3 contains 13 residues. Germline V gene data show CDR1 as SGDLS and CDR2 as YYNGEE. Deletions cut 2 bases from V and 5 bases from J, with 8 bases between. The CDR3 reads CASSVGWNNEQFF. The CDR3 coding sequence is TGTGCCAGCAGCGTGGGGTGGAACAATGAGCAGTTCTTC.